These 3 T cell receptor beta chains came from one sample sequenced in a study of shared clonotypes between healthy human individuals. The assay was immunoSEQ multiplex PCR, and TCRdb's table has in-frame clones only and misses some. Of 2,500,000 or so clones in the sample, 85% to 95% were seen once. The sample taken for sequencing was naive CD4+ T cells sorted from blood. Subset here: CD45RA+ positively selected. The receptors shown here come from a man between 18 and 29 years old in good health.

Here the CDR3 DNA reads TGTGCCAGCAGCGGGCCGAGATCTGGAAACACCATATATTTT. It translates to CASSGPRSGNTIYF. The chain employs TRBV14 and TRBJ1-3, with no clear D. V lost 5 bases and J lost 1, with 9 bases in between. This CDR3 has 14 residues. In germline, CDR1 is SGHDN, CDR2 FVKESK.

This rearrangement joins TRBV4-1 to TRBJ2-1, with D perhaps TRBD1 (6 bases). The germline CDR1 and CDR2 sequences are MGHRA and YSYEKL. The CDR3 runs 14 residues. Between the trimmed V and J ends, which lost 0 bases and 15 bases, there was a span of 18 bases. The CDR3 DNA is TGCGCCAGCAGCCAAGATCCAGTGAGGGACAATAGGTTCTTC. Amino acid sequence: CASSQDPVRDNRFF.

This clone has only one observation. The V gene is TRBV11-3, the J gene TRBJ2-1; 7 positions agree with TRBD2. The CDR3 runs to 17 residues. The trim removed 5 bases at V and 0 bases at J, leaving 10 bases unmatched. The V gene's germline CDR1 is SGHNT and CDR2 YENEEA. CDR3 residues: CASSLGDYLGSYNEQFF. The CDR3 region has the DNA TGTGCCAGCAGCCTCGGGGACTACCTCGGCTCCTACAATGAGCAGTTCTTC.